This T cell receptor (beta chain) was profiled in a study of cytomegalovirus exposure and HLA in healthy donors. Study details: Sequencing of around 200 million T cells in an earlier analysis found about 120 million unique TCR beta sequences. Study-level results: In a later analysis, CMV-associated beta chains were mostly HLA-associated, it appeared. Cytomegalovirus-associated TCR beta chains were listed, numbering some 150. When a later analysis compared HLA-associated TCR beta chains with equally common others, the HLA-associated chains turned out to be more clonally expanded and to have lower generation probabilities.

For this clone: The antigen is not known.

Germline-derived CDR1 and CDR2 are MGHRA and YSYEKL. CDR3 size: 15 residues. After removal of 0 bases from V and 5 bases from J, the junction contained 5 bases not matched to a gene. In the PCR, 60 Vbeta and 13 Jbeta primers were used. Libraries were prepared by immunoSEQ multiplex PCR; TCRdb keeps only in-frame clonotypes and omits some of them. Counted here are about 210,000 clones, approximately 78% occurring once; the ten biggest clones make up 13% to 15%. The receptor comes from a woman younger than 45 in good health and CMV-seropositive. This chain uses TRBV4-1 with TRBJ2-7; TRBD1 aligns across 9 bases. Sequenced input: PBMCs. The CDR3 nucleotides are TGCGCCAGCAGCCAAGAGGGACAGGGTAGAAACGAGCAGTACTTC. Translated, it gives CASSQEGQGRNEQYF.